One sample yielded the 23 T cell receptor beta chains listed below, sequenced in a study of CD8+CD57+ T cells in acquired aplastic anemia. Genomic DNA constituted the template upon which TCR beta VDJ and CDR3 profiling was performed. TCRdb reanalysed the reads using MiXCR and keeps one entry per CDR3 protein. The profile shows about 62,000 distinct CDR3 sequences, less than 65% of them singletons. The sequenced sample was sorted CD4+, CD8+, or CD8+CD57+ T cells (not recorded which) from PBMCs. These receptors were obtained from a human donor in good health, serving as a control.

In nucleotides, the CDR3 is TGTGCCAGCAGCCCCGCCACGGTGGCAGGGACCACTGAAGCTTTCTTT. Translated: CASSPATVAGTTEAFF. The chain uses TRBV11-2 and TRBJ1-1; D may be TRBD1 (5 bases). Trimming removed 5 bases at V and 4 bases at J, with 20 bases between. Germline values: CDR1 SGHAT, CDR2 FQNNGV. The CDR3 covers 16 residues.

This clonotype has at least ten counts. V gene TRBV15 combines with J gene TRBJ2-4; D tentatively fits TRBD1 or TRBD2 (6 bases each). Germline values: CDR1 LNHNV, CDR2 YYDKDF (reference sequence). The germline V and J ends were trimmed by 5 bases and 3 bases, with 14 bases remaining between them. The CDR3 has 15 amino acids. This chain's CDR3 is CATSDGGLGKNIQYF. The CDR3 DNA reads TGTGCCACCAGCGATGGGGGGCTTGGCAAAAACATTCAGTACTTC. Filled out from reference TRBV15 and TRBJ2-4, the complete variable domain reads DAMVIQNPRYQVTQFGKPVTLSCSQTLNHNVMYWYQQKSSQAPKLLFHYYDKDFNNEADTPDNFQSRRPNTSFCFLDIRSPGLGDTAMYLCATSDGGLGKNIQYFGAGTRLSVL.

The chain carries TRBV10-3 and TRBJ2-7; D is ambiguous. The CDR3 runs to 16 residues. CDR1 ENHRY and CDR2 SYGVKD come from the germline V gene. The germline V and J ends were trimmed by 6 bases and 2 bases, with 20 bases remaining between them. The CDR3: CAIRAPPEGSTYEQYF. Here the CDR3 DNA reads TGTGCCATCAGGGCACCACCGGAAGGCTCTACCTACGAGCAGTACTTC.

The rearrangement links TRBV5-1 to TRBJ2-7, with D tentatively TRBD1 (6 bases). V was pared by 1 base and J by 7 bases, with 15 bases between. This CDR3 comprises 14 residues. CDR1 and CDR2 (germline): SGHRS, YFSETQ. The CDR3 DNA is TGCGCCAGCAGCTTGTTTGAGACAGGCATGGAGCAGTACTTC. It specifies CASSLFETGMEQYF.

A remark on this clonotype: The conserved final phenylalanine or tryptophan is absent from the CDR3, which likely points to a read error. This chain uses TRBV9 with TRBJ1-6, with D perhaps TRBD1 (5 bases). This CDR3 region has 17 residues. Germline values: CDR1 SGDLS, CDR2 YYNGEE. This CDR3 is CASSVADSRFYNSPLHL. DNA of the CDR3: TGCGCCAGCAGCGTAGCTGACAGCCGTTTCTATAATTCACCCCTCCACCTT.

The CDR3 DNA reads TGTGCCAGCTCCCCGGGATACGACATGAACACTGAAGCTTTCTTT. Encoded protein: CASSPGYDMNTEAFF. The chain employs TRBV18 and TRBJ1-1; D uncertain. CDR3 length: 15 residues. Between the trimmed V and J ends, which lost 6 bases and 0 bases, there was a span of 14 bases. Germline-derived CDR1 and CDR2 are KGHSH and LQKENI.

The chain combines TRBV24-1 with TRBJ2-3, with 8 bases matching TRBD2. V dropped 9 bases and J dropped 3; count of bases not matched to a gene: 7. The CDR3 covers 14 residues. Germline CDR1 and CDR2: KGHDR and SFDVKD. The CDR3 nucleotides read TGTGCCACCGGAAGCGGGGGAGAAACAGATACGCAGTATTTT. Its protein is CATGSGGETDTQYF.

Ten or more counts support this clonotype. This chain connects TRBV5-1 to TRBJ1-2; TRBD1 matches at 7 bases. The germline gives CDR1 SGHRS, CDR2 YFSETQ. The CDR3 spans 13 residues. Unmatched junction bases numbered 1, after V lost 4 bases and J lost 1 base. The CDR3 here is CASSRQGNYGYTF. CDR3 sequence (DNA): TGCGCCAGCAGCCGACAGGGTAACTATGGCTACACCTTC. The whole variable domain, filled in from reference TRBV5-1 and TRBJ1-2, reads KAGVTQTPRYLIKTRGQQVTLSCSPISGHRSVSWYQQTPGQGLQFLFEYFSETQRNKGNFPGRFSGRQFSNSRSEMNVSTLELGDSALYLCASSRQGNYGYTFGSGTRLTVV.

In the case of this clonotype: A read error may account for a junction end that differs from germline. V and J are TRBV25-1 and TRBJ2-7, with D unclear. Germline CDR1 is MGHDK and CDR2 is SYGVNS. The CDR3 runs to 13 residues. CDR3 nucleotide sequence: TGTGCCAGTACTGCCGCGGATCCCTACGAGCAGCACTTC. It is translated as CASTAADPYEQHF.

The J gene is TRBJ2-3, the V gene TRBV2; TRBD2 aligns across 9 bases. The CDR3 runs 13 residues. Per germline, CDR1 SNHLY and CDR2 FYNNEI. The junction had 8 bases not matched to a gene; V was cut back by 5 bases and J by 11 bases. The DNA for the CDR3 is TGTGCCAGCAGTCACCGGACTAGCGCTGAGCAGTATTTT. Translation: CASSHRTSAEQYF.

V usage is TRBV20-1 and J usage is TRBJ1-2; 11 positions match TRBD1. The CDR3 spans 14 residues. After removal of 6 bases from V and 3 bases from J, the junction contained 6 bases not matched to a gene. Looked up from germline, CDR1 is DFQATT and CDR2 is SNEGSKA (reference sequence). The CDR3 protein is CSANRDRGYYGYTF. In nucleotides, the CDR3 is TGCAGTGCGAACCGGGACAGGGGGTACTATGGCTACACCTTC.

This chain joins TRBV10-3 and TRBJ1-1, with no clear D. This CDR3 contains 12 residues. Germline CDR1 is ENHRY and CDR2 is SYGVKD. V gave up 2 bases and J gave up 2 bases, with 3 bases separating them. The CDR3 coding sequence is TGTGCCATCAGTGAGGCTAACACTGAAGCTTTCTTT. This gives the protein CAISEANTEAFF.

There are many counts of this clonotype. The V gene is TRBV28, the J gene TRBJ2-7; possible D gene TRBD2, 6 bases. The V end was cut by 4 bases, the J end by 4 bases, with 11 bases between. The CDR3 consists of 13 residues. Germline V gene sequence: CDR1 MDHEN, CDR2 SYDVKM. Here the CDR3 DNA reads TGTGCCAGCAGTTACGGGGGTAGATACGAGCAGTACTTC. Protein: CASSYGGRYEQYF.

This clonotype appeared many times. The chain is built from TRBV30 and TRBJ2-5; D tentatively fits TRBD1 or TRBD2 (5 bases each). The germline CDR1 and CDR2 sequences are GTSNPN and SVGIG (reference sequence). Trimming removed 5 bases from V and 1 base from J, with 14 bases in between. The CDR3 has 14 amino acids. Written as DNA, the CDR3 is TGTGCCTGGGGGGGTGGGACGGTCCAAGAGACCCAGTACTTC. Amino acid sequence: CAWGGGTVQETQYF.

This clonotype was seen repeatedly, ten times or more. One junction end does not reproduce the germline sequence, and a read error may be involved. This chain uses TRBV20-1 with TRBJ2-1; the D is unclear. Germline CDR1 and CDR2: DFQATT and SNEGSKA (reference sequence). The CDR3 is 16 amino acids. Here the CDR3 DNA reads TGCAGTGCTAGAGTTCCTAGAATACCTTCATACAGTGAGCAGTTCTTC. Translation: CSARVPRIPSYSEQFF.

The chain combines TRBV7-9 with TRBJ2-7, with D possibly TRBD2 on 5 matching bases. Trimming took off 7 bases at V and 7 bases at J, with 17 bases between the two ends. Germline CDR1 and CDR2: SEHNR and FQNEAQ (reference sequence). The CDR3 has 13 amino acids. CDR3 protein: CASTTSRASEQYF. CDR3 nucleotides: TGTGCCAGCACCACTAGTAGGGCGAGTGAGCAGTACTTC.

The chain carries TRBV6-1 and TRBJ1-6; D uncertain. V lost 0 bases and J 8 bases, leaving 11 bases between the germline ends. The CDR3 contains 15 residues. The germline V gene has CDR1 MNHNS and CDR2 SASEGT. The DNA for the CDR3 is TGTGCCAGCAGTGAAGCGGCCAGGTGGGATTCACCCCTCCACTTT. It yields the protein CASSEAARWDSPLHF.

The chain uses TRBV20-1 and TRBJ2-1, with 10 bases that match TRBD1. The germline gives CDR1 DFQATT, CDR2 SNEGSKA (reference sequence). V dropped 6 bases and J dropped 9; count of bases not matched to a gene: 8. This CDR3 is built from 13 residues. The CDR3 nucleotides are TGCAGTGCCCCGAGACAGGGGGCGGGTGAGCAGTTCTTC. Amino acids: CSAPRQGAGEQFF.

In this sample, this clonotype is medium-sized (0.01 to 0.1%). V is TRBV19 and J is TRBJ2-7; 8 bases match TRBD1. V lost 5 bases and J lost 2; bases outside the gene matches: 5. Per germline, CDR1 LNHDA and CDR2 SQIVND (reference sequence). The CDR3 covers 14 residues. The CDR3 is CASSPRTGPYEQYF. The CDR3 coding sequence is TGTGCCAGTAGTCCGCGGACAGGGCCCTACGAGCAGTACTTC.

This clonotype has ten or more counts. The rearrangement links TRBV5-5 to TRBJ1-3; D gene uncertain. This CDR3 is built from 16 residues. Trimming pared 4 bases from V and 0 bases from J, leaving 14 bases between. In germline, CDR1 is SGHKS, CDR2 YYEKEE (reference sequence). The CDR3 protein is CASSTSQSSSGNTIYF. The CDR3 DNA sequence: TGTGCCAGCAGCACGTCCCAGAGTAGCTCTGGAAACACCATATATTTT.

The CDR3 nucleotides are TGTGCCAGTAGTATAGAGGGAGACAGGGTGGACCGTGACTATGGCTACACCTTC. Encoded protein: CASSIEGDRVDRDYGYTF. The chain employs TRBV19 and TRBJ1-2; 7 bases line up with TRBD1. From germline, CDR1 is LNHDA and CDR2 SQIVND (reference sequence). The CDR3 totals 18 residues. The V and J ends lost 0 bases and 3 bases, in that order; junction bases with no gene match: 13.

In its sample, this clonotype was seen a few times. J is TRBJ2-7 and V is TRBV2, with 9 bases lining up with TRBD1. V gave up 7 bases and J gave up 7 bases; unmatched junction bases: 14. Germline V gene sequence: CDR1 SNHLY, CDR2 FYNNEI. The CDR3 has 15 amino acids. CDR3 coding DNA: TGTGCCAGCATGCTTACAGGGGGCTTTAGTAATGAGCAGTACTTC. Protein: CASMLTGGFSNEQYF.

The chain recombines TRBV2 with TRBJ2-3; D unresolved. The germline CDR1 and CDR2 sequences are SNHLY and FYNNEI. V lost 3 bases and J lost 6, with 7 bases in between. The CDR3 has 12 residues. CDR3 bases: TGTGCCAGCAGTGAGAACACTGATACGCAGTATTTT. It translates to CASSENTDTQYF.